A single sample is the source of the 17 T cell receptor beta chains below, sequenced in a study of blood T cell repertoires in COVID-19. Method: immunoSEQ multiplex PCR; TCRdb's copy keeps in-frame clones and lacks some. The table shows approximately 97,000 clones, with roughly 92% occurring only once. Material for sequencing was peripheral blood. These receptors were collected from a woman in her 50s with COVID-19, enrolled during active disease.

The rearrangement joins TRBV6-5 to TRBJ1-4, with 9 bases fitting TRBD1. Germline-derived CDR1 and CDR2 are MNHEY and SVGAGI. The V segment lost 10 bases and the J segment 1 base; nucleotides outside the gene matches: 7. The CDR3 runs 15 residues. CDR3 bases: TGTGCCACCTCGGACAGGGGTCGAACTAATGAAAAACTGTTTTTT. It specifies CATSDRGRTNEKLFF.

This clone has just a few counts. The J gene is TRBJ2-7, the V gene TRBV6-6; TRBD1 is a possible D gene (5 bases). Trimming took off 5 bases at V and 2 bases at J, with 19 bases between the two ends. The CDR3 spans 16 residues. CDR1 and CDR2 (germline): MNHNY, SVGAGI (reference sequence). CDR3: CASSRGRQSSPYEQYF. CDR3 coding DNA: TGTGCCAGCAGTAGGGGTCGACAGTCCTCTCCCTACGAGCAGTACTTC.

The chain links TRBV27 to TRBJ2-1; D might be TRBD2 (5 bases). From germline, CDR1 is MNHEY and CDR2 SMNVEV (reference sequence). The CDR3 is 14 amino acids. The V gene lost 8 bases and the J gene lost 5 bases, with 16 bases spanning the gap. The CDR3 region is CASHRATSNNEQFF. CDR3 in DNA: TGTGCCAGCCATCGGGCTACTAGTAACAATGAGCAGTTCTTC.

The chain carries TRBV20-1 and TRBJ2-2; D unclear. V lost 3 bases to trimming and J lost 4 bases, with 9 bases between them. CDR1 is DFQATT, CDR2 SNEGSKA, per germline (reference sequence). The CDR3 is 13 residues long. In DNA form, the CDR3 reads TGCAGTGCTAGTATAGAGGTCACCGGGGAGCTGTTTTTT. This codes for CSASIEVTGELFF.

The J gene is TRBJ1-6, the V gene TRBV2, with D possibly being TRBD1 (6 bases). The ends were cut back, 6 bases at V and 8 bases at J, with 11 bases in the middle. This CDR3 comprises 13 residues. Germline CDR1 reads SNHLY; CDR2 reads FYNNEI. In nucleotides, the CDR3 is TGTGCCAGCAGCCGGGACACCTATTCACCCCTCCACTTT. Translating gives CASSRDTYSPLHF.

The chain recombines TRBV29-1 with TRBJ1-2; D is ambiguous. V gave up 4 bases and J gave up 4 bases, with 13 bases separating them. CDR3 size: 13 residues. The germline CDR1 and CDR2 sequences are SQVTM and ANQGSEA. Written as DNA, the CDR3 is TGCAGCGTTGTAGTAGCCTTGGGCTATGGCTACACCTTC. Its protein product is CSVVVALGYGYTF. The entire variable domain, with the rest obtained from reference TRBV29-1 and TRBJ1-2, is as follows: SAVISQKPSRDICQRGTSLTIQCQVDSQVTMMFWYRQQPGQSLTLIATANQGSEATYESGFVIDKFPISRPNLTFSTLTVSNMSPEDSSIYLCSVVVALGYGYTFGSGTRLTVV.

V gene TRBV6-5 combines with J gene TRBJ1-2; 7 nucleotides agree with TRBD1. V shed 4 bases, J shed 7 bases, and the junction held 12 bases outside the gene matches. From germline, CDR1 is MNHEY and CDR2 SVGAGI. The CDR3 has 15 residues. The CDR3 here is CASSFHPGTAGGYTF. CDR3 DNA: TGTGCCAGCAGTTTTCATCCTGGGACAGCCGGTGGCTACACCTTC.

This clone came up once. The DNA of the CDR3 is TGTGCCAGCAGAACCCAAGTGGGGGGGAGACAGCCCCAGCATTTT. This sequence encodes CASRTQVGGRQPQHF. V is TRBV28 and J is TRBJ1-5, with D perhaps matching TRBD1 (5 bases). Germline V gene sequence: CDR1 MDHEN, CDR2 SYDVKM. The CDR3 has 15 amino acids. With 6 bases removed from V and 7 bases from J, the gap between germline ends came to 19 bases.

This CDR3 is CASSEDWTLSTEAFF. The CDR3 nucleotides read TGTGCCAGCAGTGAAGATTGGACTCTGAGCACTGAAGCTTTCTTT. The genes are TRBV6-1 and TRBJ1-1, with D hard to call. V lost 1 base, J lost 4 bases, and 13 bases lay in between. CDR1 MNHNS and CDR2 SASEGT come from the germline V gene. The CDR3 is made up of 15 amino acids.

V and J are TRBV5-1 and TRBJ1-2; D not certain. Trimming removed 4 bases from V and 0 bases from J, with 16 bases in between. Germline V gene lookup returns CDR1 SGHRS and CDR2 YFSETQ. This CDR3 region has 16 residues. The CDR3 sequence is CASSTARDTSNYGYTF. CDR3 nucleotide sequence: TGCGCCAGCAGCACGGCCCGTGACACATCTAACTATGGCTACACCTTC.

This clone has only one observation. This chain links TRBV9 with TRBJ1-4, with TRBD1 identical over 7 bases. Trimming took 4 bases from V and 8 from J; bases not matched to a gene: 5. The germline gives CDR1 SGDLS, CDR2 YYNGEE. The CDR3 is 13 amino acids. CDR3 residues: CASSRGPEEKLFF. The CDR3 bases are TGTGCCAGCAGCAGGGGGCCGGAGGAAAAACTGTTTTTT.

Only a few counts were recorded for this clone. This chain joins TRBV5-6 and TRBJ1-5, with D perhaps TRBD1 (5 bases). From germline, CDR1 is SGHDT and CDR2 YYEEEE. The CDR3 is 16 amino acids. V lost 4 bases and J lost 7, with 21 bases in between. CDR3 in DNA: TGTGCCAGCAGCCCGGGTGGTGGGGCAGGTCGGCAGCCCCAGCATTTT. Amino acids: CASSPGGGAGRQPQHF.

The rearrangement links TRBV10-2 to TRBJ1-1, with 8 bases identical to TRBD1. CDR1 and CDR2 (germline): WSHSY, SAAADI. There are 13 residues in the CDR3. The J segment lost 3 bases and the V segment lost 6 bases, leaving 3 bases of the junction unmatched. DNA of the CDR3: TGCGCCAGCAGCCGGGACAGGTACACTGAAGCTTTCTTT. Its protein is CASSRDRYTEAFF.

The J gene is TRBJ2-5, the V gene TRBV19; 9 nucleotides agree with TRBD1. Germline-derived CDR1 and CDR2 are LNHDA and SQIVND (reference sequence). V lost 5 bases, J lost 5 bases, and 12 bases stayed unmatched. CDR3 size: 16 residues. The CDR3 sequence is CASSPKTGGSGETQYF. Here the CDR3 DNA reads TGTGCCAGTAGTCCAAAGACAGGGGGGTCTGGGGAGACCCAGTACTTC. The full variable domain, its missing parts supplied by reference TRBV19 and TRBJ2-5, is DGGITQSPKYLFRKEGQNVTLSCEQNLNHDAMYWYRQDPGQGLRLIYYSQIVNDFQKGDIAEGYSVSREKKESFPLTVTSAQKNPTAFYLCASSPKTGGSGETQYFGPGTRLLVL.

The chain recombines TRBV6-5 with TRBJ1-5, with TRBD1 matching 10 bases. V was clipped by 7 bases and J by 2 bases; unmatched bases: 2. The CDR3 is 14 amino acids. Germline lookup yields CDR1 MNHEY and CDR2 SVGAGI. CDR3 DNA sequence: TGTGCCAGCAAGGGGACAGGGGGCAATCAGCCCCAGCATTTT. Translated, it gives CASKGTGGNQPQHF.

The chain has TRBV5-1 and TRBJ2-5; 7 bases map to TRBD1. After removal of 3 bases from V and 5 bases from J, the junction contained 16 bases not matched to a gene. CDR1 and CDR2 (germline): SGHRS, YFSETQ. This CDR3 is built from 17 residues. CDR3 coding DNA: TGCGCCAGCAGCTCGGGTGTTAGACAGGGTAGTCCGGAGACCCAGTACTTC. Translated: CASSSGVRQGSPETQYF.

The chain links TRBV28 to TRBJ1-2; a possible D gene is TRBD1 (5 bases). Germline CDR1 MDHEN, CDR2 SYDVKM. The CDR3 loop spans 13 amino acids. The germline V and J ends were trimmed by 9 bases and 4 bases, with 15 bases remaining between them. This CDR3 reads CASGRGPFYGYTF. In DNA form, the CDR3 reads TGTGCCAGTGGGCGGGGCCCATTCTATGGCTACACCTTC.